This is a list of T cell receptor beta chains from one sample in a study of shared clonotypes between healthy human individuals. Produced via immunoSEQ multiplex PCR; TCRdb's table is partial and in-frame only. The table includes roughly 2.5 million clones, roughly nine tenths detected once. The sequencing input was naive CD4+ T cells sorted from blood. These receptors all stem from a man between 18 and 35 years old in good health. CDR3s include the opening cysteine and the closing phenylalanine or tryptophan. A D gene is named only where the DNA matches it firmly. Expanded clones get a size class; other rows say once, few or many, or leave the size out.

clone size	D gene	V gene	J gene	CDR3 protein	CDR3 DNA
-	TRBD2	TRBV6-5	TRBJ2-7	CASSYGLAGEQYF	TGTGCCAGCAGTTACGGACTAGCGGGGGAGCAGTACTTC
-	-	TRBV7-2	TRBJ1-3	CASSLEVNSGNTIYF	TGTGCCAGCAGCTTAGAGGTTAACTCTGGAAACACCATATATTTT
-	-	TRBV27	TRBJ1-5	CASRLQGVGSNQPQHF	TGTGCCAGCAGACTCCAGGGTGTAGGTAGCAATCAGCCCCAGCATTTT
-	-	TRBV6-1	TRBJ2-2	CASIPYTGELFF	TGTGCCAGCATACCATACACCGGGGAGCTGTTTTTT
-	-	TRBV7-9	TRBJ2-7	CASSLTPLGVYEQYF	TGTGCCAGCAGCTTAACACCATTAGGGGTCTACGAGCAGTACTTC
-	-	TRBV7-9	TRBJ1-4	CASSPGVNEKLFF	TGTGCCAGCAGCCCCGGGGTTAATGAAAAACTGTTTTTT
-	-	TRBV29-1	TRBJ2-3	CSVTRGTLSTDTQYF	TGCAGCGTTACCCGGGGGACTCTGAGCACAGATACGCAGTATTTT
-	TRBD1	TRBV6-1	TRBJ2-7	CASSERMGTGSSYEQYF	TGTGCCAGCAGTGAACGCATGGGGACAGGAAGCTCCTACGAGCAGTACTTC
-	-	TRBV27	TRBJ2-7	CASIWGHSYEQYF	TGTGCCAGCATTTGGGGACACTCCTACGAGCAGTACTTC
once	-	TRBV5-1	TRBJ2-1	CASSLDGTINEQFF	TGCGCCAGCAGCTTGGATGGGACGATCAATGAGCAGTTCTTC
-	-	TRBV4-1	TRBJ1-1	CASSQDYLLGTEAFF	TGCGCCAGCAGCCAAGATTACCTCCTTGGGACTGAAGCTTTCTTT
-	-	TRBV9	TRBJ1-1	CASSAWTVNTEAFF	TGTGCCAGCAGCGCGTGGACGGTGAACACTGAAGCTTTCTTT
once	TRBD2	TRBV15	TRBJ2-1	CATSTGTSGRAFHEQFF	TGTGCCACCAGCACTGGGACTAGCGGGAGGGCCTTCCATGAGCAGTTCTTC
-	TRBD1	TRBV5-6	TRBJ1-2	CASSLNRGIYGYTF	TGTGCCAGCAGCTTGAACAGGGGGATCTATGGCTACACCTTC
-	TRBD2	TRBV6-5	TRBJ2-1	CASSYSGGVTRNEQFF	TGTGCCAGCAGTTACTCGGGGGGGGTTACGAGGAATGAGCAGTTCTTC
-	TRBD2	TRBV5-1	TRBJ2-2	CASSLPSGIDGELFF	TGCGCCAGCAGCTTGCCTAGCGGGATCGACGGGGAGCTGTTTTTT
-	-	TRBV5-1	TRBJ2-7	CASSLGIPSYEQYF	TGCGCCAGCAGCCTCGGGATCCCCTCCTACGAGCAGTACTTC
-	-	TRBV28	TRBJ2-1	CASSTSNPSSSYNEQFF	TGTGCCAGCAGTACCTCCAACCCTTCGAGCTCCTACAATGAGCAGTTCTTC
-	-	TRBV9	TRBJ1-2	CASSSRTQGYGYTF	TGTGCCAGCAGCTCGCGAACGCAGGGGTATGGCTACACCTTC
-	-	TRBV2	TRBJ2-2	CASSEEVGLFF	TGTGCCAGCAGTGAAGAGGTCGGGCTGTTTTTT
once	TRBD1	TRBV18	TRBJ2-2	CASSLGQGDTGELFF	TGTGCCAGCTCACTGGGACAGGGGGACACCGGGGAGCTGTTTTTT
-	-	TRBV15	TRBJ2-1	CATSRDGSGVYNEQFF	TGTGCCACCAGCAGAGATGGTAGTGGGGTATACAATGAGCAGTTCTTC
-	TRBD2	TRBV2	TRBJ2-1	CASSGSSGTYNEQFF	TGTGCCAGCAGTGGGTCTAGCGGGACCTACAATGAGCAGTTCTTC
-	-	TRBV7-2	TRBJ2-7	CASSQAASYEQYF	TGTGCCAGCAGCCAAGCAGCCTCCTACGAGCAGTACTTC
-	TRBD2	TRBV28	TRBJ2-1	CASSLSTGGAYNEQFF	TGTGCCAGCAGTTTATCTACGGGGGGGGCCTACAATGAGCAGTTCTTC
-	TRBD1	TRBV7-2	TRBJ2-1	CASSSRGQGAYLEQFF	TGTGCCAGCAGCTCCCGGGGGCAGGGGGCTTATCTAGAGCAGTTCTTC
-	-	TRBV25-1	TRBJ2-7	CASSEYLKSYEQYF	TGTGCCAGCAGTGAATATCTGAAGTCCTACGAGCAGTACTTC
-	-	TRBV5-4	TRBJ2-1	CASSLGGGQYNEQFF	TGTGCCAGCAGCTTGGGAGGGGGGCAGTACAATGAGCAGTTCTTC
-	-	TRBV7-2	TRBJ1-1	CAEAGMNTEAFF	TGTGCGGAGGCGGGAATGAACACTGAAGCTTTCTTT
-	-	TRBV6-1	TRBJ1-2	CASGGSTLNYGYTF	TGTGCCAGCGGAGGCAGCACCCTTAACTATGGCTACACCTTC
-	-	TRBV5-4	TRBJ2-7	CASSLGGPRRFSYEQYF	TGTGCCAGCAGCTTGGGGGGACCCCGGAGGTTTTCCTACGAGCAGTACTTC
-	TRBD2	TRBV9	TRBJ2-5	CASSVLGTSGRQETQYF	TGTGCCAGCAGCGTACTCGGGACTAGCGGGCGCCAAGAGACCCAGTACTTC
-	-	TRBV5-1	TRBJ1-2	CASSLVDKRYGYTF	TGCGCCAGCAGCTTGGTCGACAAACGCTATGGCTACACCTTC
-	TRBD2	TRBV19	TRBJ2-5	CASSIGGLAGQETQYF	TGTGCCAGTAGTATCGGGGGACTAGCGGGGCAAGAGACCCAGTACTTC
-	-	TRBV10-3	TRBJ2-5	CAIGSGEKETQYF	TGTGCCATCGGTAGTGGAGAGAAAGAGACCCAGTACTTC
-	TRBD1	TRBV30	TRBJ1-6	CAWSVLTGGSPLHF	TGTGCCTGGAGTGTACTGACAGGGGGTTCACCCCTCCACTTT
-	-	TRBV29-1	TRBJ2-5	CSTSGGAETQYF	TGCAGCACCTCGGGGGGCGCAGAGACCCAGTACTTC
-	-	TRBV5-1	TRBJ2-3	CASSNAGTQGDTQYF	TGCGCCAGCAGCAACGCCGGGACACAAGGAGATACGCAGTATTTT
once	TRBD1	TRBV6-5	TRBJ1-1	CASRPGQGSTEAFF	TGTGCCAGCAGACCCGGACAGGGGAGCACTGAAGCTTTCTTT
-	-	TRBV2	TRBJ2-7	CASSERAGSYEQYF	TGTGCCAGCAGTGAAAGGGCGGGGTCCTACGAGCAGTACTTC
few	TRBD1	TRBV4-1	TRBJ1-6	CASSRPTGDNSPLHF	TGCGCCAGCAGCCGGCCAACAGGGGATAATTCACCCCTCCACTTT
-	-	TRBV10-3	TRBJ2-3	CAITPGQHTDTQYF	TGTGCCATCACTCCAGGACAGCACACAGATACGCAGTATTTT
-	TRBD2	TRBV11-2	TRBJ2-4	CASSSLAGGGNIQYF	TGTGCCAGCAGCTCGCTAGCGGGAGGAGGAAACATTCAGTACTTC
-	-	TRBV11-2	TRBJ1-2	CASSLDSGGANYGYTF	TGTGCCAGCAGCTTAGATAGCGGCGGGGCTAACTATGGCTACACCTTC
-	TRBD1	TRBV15	TRBJ1-5	CATSAPGQGSYQPQHF	TGTGCCACCAGCGCCCCGGGACAGGGGTCTTATCAGCCCCAGCATTTT
once	-	TRBV2	TRBJ2-3	CASSMEDTQYF	TGTGCCAGCAGTATGGAAGATACGCAGTATTTT
-	TRBD1	TRBV6-5	TRBJ1-1	CASSKQGGMNTEAFF	TGTGCCAGCAGTAAGCAGGGGGGCATGAACACTGAAGCTTTCTTT
-	-	TRBV5-1	TRBJ2-5	CASSWGKGGPQETQYF	TGCGCCAGCAGCTGGGGAAAAGGGGGTCCCCAAGAGACCCAGTACTTC